This T cell receptor (beta chain) originates from a study of CD8+ T cells in alopecia areata. Study-wide findings and caveats: For lesional scalp, especially alopecia totalis/universalis, clonality was higher than in normal scalp. TCRs were shared less clearly across patients than in mice, possibly for HLA-related reasons.

RNA was isolated and reverse transcribed to cDNA, the sequencing template. The method was immunoSEQ multiplex PCR; TCRdb's version includes in-frame clones alone and lacks a portion of them. The sample lists over 150,000 clones; roughly three fifths were seen once. A word on this clone: Antigen: not known. No DNA is shown, since the ends of the CDR3 on it are uncertain; the CDR3 is the one TCRdb lists.

The sample comprised CD8+ T cells sorted from blood. This receptor was identified in a human donor in good health.

The CDR3 spells CAWGRGASFF. The V and J genes are TRBV30 and TRBJ2-1; the listed D gene, TRBD2, was not tested against the DNA. Germline V gene lookup returns CDR1 GTSNPN and CDR2 SVGIG (reference sequence). The CDR3 adds up to 10 amino acids, both ends counted.